This TCR beta chain was captured by sequencing in a study of cytomegalovirus exposure and HLA in healthy donors. Study-wide results and limits: Reports showed the classifier diagnosing cytomegalovirus status with high specificity and sensitivity.

The study ran its PCR with 60 Vbeta and 13 Jbeta primers. TCRdb keeps only in-frame clones here, not all; method: immunoSEQ multiplex PCR. Its listing shows tens of thousands of clones. Turning to this clone: Its matching antigen is unknown.

This clonotype was sampled from a woman in her 30s in good health and CMV-seropositive. The specimen sequenced was PBMCs.

CDR3 amino acids: CATKPAGDSYEQYF. The CDR3 nucleotides are TGTGCCACTAAACCAGCGGGAGACTCCTACGAGCAGTACTTC. The chain uses TRBV15 and TRBJ2-7; 8 bases are shared with TRBD2. The germline gives CDR1 LNHNV, CDR2 YYDKDF (reference sequence). The length of the CDR3 is 14 residues. With V trimmed by 9 bases and J by 0 bases, 7 bases remained unmatched.